This T cell receptor (beta chain) was found in a study of cytomegalovirus exposure and HLA in healthy donors (dated by TCRdb to about 2017). Regarding the research as a whole: In an earlier analysis of under 750 of the donors, 276 Gb of sequence data and just under 120 million unique TCR beta sequences from about 180 million T cells were reported. Approximately 310 gigabases of sequencing data and roughly 90 million unique TCR sequences were included in an early release covering about 700 HLA-typed donors. The genetic ancestry cluster associated with self-reported Caucasian donors included about 84% of the approximately 410 genotyped donors. The aim of the study was to test whether cataloging public T cell receptors could identify signatures of past pathogen exposure. The T cell repertoires of about 700 subjects were profiled by immunosequencing and related to cytomegalovirus serostatus. In addition to the first cohort of approximately 670 subjects, a separate validation cohort of over 90 different subjects was used. To predict cytomegalovirus infection status, the study combined high-throughput TCR immunosequencing, statistical association of individual TCRs with disease status, and machine learning. To study patterns of TCR occurrence, a later analysis re-analyzed previously published TCR beta repertoires from 650 to 750 donors and added high-resolution HLA genotyping. Rather than drawing on any new phenotypic data, the later analysis identified candidate immune exposures from TCR beta sequences and the way those sequences occurred across donors. An earlier analysis of 587 of the donors used high-throughput TCR beta sequencing to judge whether each TCR beta V gene segment behaved as functional or pseudogenic. Donor age, sex, ethnicity and CMV serostatus were collected together with the repertoire data. Genome-wide SNP genotypes for about 55% of the roughly 670 donors were used in a later genetic analysis, which treated that subset as a discovery cohort. Every discovery cohort repertoire had been produced on one sequencing platform. HLA typing covered class I and class II loci at four-digit resolution. The number of donors typed differed by locus, with about 629-630 for A, B, C, DRB1 and DQB1, over 500 for DQA1, 606 for DPA1, and some 440 for DPB1. Five DR-DQ haplotypes were handled as single units for association and clustering because linkage in the cohort was strong. Across some 400 genotyped donors of the cohort, an average of roughly 250,000 unique TCR beta nucleotide sequences per donor were sequenced, and around 19% of those sequences were non-productive. Study-wide conclusions, independent of this receptor: Three of the identified cytomegalovirus-associated TCR beta chains were confirmed in vitro to be specific for cytomegalovirus antigens. In a later analysis, several top co-occurrence clusters were reported to appear linked to parvovirus B19, influenza, CMV and Epstein-Barr virus. Compared with equally common non-associated chains, HLA-associated TCR beta chains in a later analysis were more clonally expanded and had lower generation probabilities. Because the 87-base-pair reads could not distinguish some IMGT-functional V segments, including TRBV6-2 and TRBV6-3, those segments were excluded. Cytomegalovirus status was reported to be diagnosed by the classifier with high specificity and sensitivity in both the original and validation cohorts. V-gene and J-gene trimming of TCR beta chains was associated with a missense DCLRE1C variant in a later genetic analysis, and the association was replicated in an independent cohort. Because counts were too low, seventeen rarely observed V segments, including chromosome 9 orphons, were left out of the earlier analysis of approximately 500 of the donors. A further reported finding was that TCR beta sequences accurately predicted the HLA-A and HLA-B alleles for most subjects in the first cohort. Correlated functional status among segregating V segments might be attributable to linkage disequilibrium, but an unknown experimental factor could not be ruled out. The only immune exposure information available for the cohort was CMV serostatus. The study gave a list of over 150 TCR beta chains associated with cytomegalovirus. Most TCR sequences were observed very rarely across donors, whereas some public TCRs were present in many individuals. Because HLA typing was unavailable for some donors at each locus, only the typed subset was used in association tests. The authors suggested that the approach could potentially be extended to other disease states and immunological phenotypes. In an earlier analysis of some 550 of the donors, most TCR beta V segments were observed in productive rearrangements about 87% or about 30% of the time, broadly matching IMGT annotations. The presence/absence analyses assumed that sequencing depth was roughly uniform across donors, and that assumption may not be true. A group of highly shared sequence variants was considered likely to be a technical artifact of the sequencing pipeline. In this cohort, only TCR beta chains were sequenced, and detectable features were limited by the absence of alpha or paired-chain data. Compared with the 666-donor mean, donors in an Asian-associated ancestry cluster had fewer N-insertions in productive TCRs, according to a later genetic analysis. When HLA alleles, especially DR and DQ, strongly co-occurred, TCR associations were difficult to assign to individual alleles. A later analysis found that TCR association rates varied across HLA loci, with DRB1 alleles showing the most associated TCRs and HLA-C alleles the fewest. According to a later analysis, most CMV-associated TCR beta chains appeared to be HLA-restricted, and the HLA associations seemed to be driven largely by CMV exposure. A later analysis associated roughly 17,000 TCR beta sequences with specific HLA alleles at a false discovery rate of 0.05.

To note about this clone: Its antigen is unknown. No quality values exist for individual bases; no much larger clone is one base distant.

Spanning cysteine to phenylalanine, the CDR3 consists of 17 amino acids. CDR3 DNA only is kept here, 51 bases in frame from base 1. V and J are trimmed by 5 bases and 3 bases, and the gene matches miss 12 bases of the junction. In the germline V gene (reference sequence), CDR1 corresponds to MNHEY and CDR2 to SMNVEV. The cohort consisted of 600 or so healthy bone marrow donors. At the time of sampling, all cohort members were nominally healthy, though unrecorded immune exposures were likely present. Of the roughly 630 cohort members, approximately 300 had a positive CMV serostatus and 350 to 450 had a negative one, while no CMV serostatus was recorded for the donor. Every donor gave a peripheral blood sample, and the peripheral blood mononuclear cells from that sample were used for TCR beta sequencing. The Qiagen DNeasy Blood Extraction Kit was used to extract genomic DNA from the blood cell samples.

Library prep was done by the immunoSEQ multiplex PCR assay. A mixture of 60 forward primers for TCR Vbeta segments and 13 reverse primers for TCR Jbeta segments was used in the multiplex PCR. The CDR3 region of rearranged TCR beta genes was amplified from genomic DNA with a multiplex PCR assay. On the Illumina HiSeq System, the amplified TCR beta libraries were sequenced as 87-base-pair reads. Processing in the source paper ran as follows. A later analysis tallied around 80 million unique TCR beta chains across the roughly 610 repertoires, and around 12 million of those chains were shared by two or more donors. A nearest-neighbor algorithm error-corrected the raw reads and collapsed the reads into unique sequences, merging closely related sequences to remove PCR and sequencing errors. Alignment of CDR3 sequences to IMGT reference sequences was used to assign V, D and J gene segments. For a sequence to be retained, a match of at least six nucleotides was required to both a V gene segment and a J gene segment. A rearrangement counted as productive if the CDR3 had no stop codons and remained in frame with V and J, and every other rearrangement counted as non-productive. CDR3 was defined according to IMGT convention as the region running from the second conserved V-encoded cysteine to the conserved J-encoded phenylalanine. Sequences without an unambiguous match to a single V gene segment were excluded from the earlier analysis of 450 to 650 of the donors. An earlier analysis of a few hundred of the donors classified V segments as functional when productive rearrangements were above 56.7% and as segregating when the standard deviation between donors was above 5%. A statistical classification framework was built to diagnose cytomegalovirus status from the catalog of TCR beta chain sequences. V and J gene assignment, in a later analysis, came from comparing TCR nucleotide sequences with IMGT/GENE-DB human TR gene sequences. In a later analysis, CDR3 sequences and most-parsimonious VDJ recombination scenarios were assigned using the TCRdist pipeline. In a later analysis, every TCR beta chain was defined by the combination of its CDR3 amino acid sequence and its V-gene family, and reads without a unique V-gene family were dropped. In a later analysis, a few hundred highly shared, low-generation-probability nucleotide sequences were removed to address suspected cross-contamination and a sequencing artifact. In a later analysis, a clonal expansion index was calculated for each public chain from normalized within-repertoire ranks of inferred template counts. A later analysis computed generation probabilities with a VDJ recombination model fitted to out-of-frame rearrangements, and checked the results against IGoR. Hypergeometric tests were used in a later analysis to score TCR-TCR, TCR-HLA and TCR-CMV co-occurrence, with a repertoire-size bias correction applied to the TCR pairs. In a later analysis, false discovery rates were estimated by permuting HLA or CMV assignments 20 times. In a later analysis, co-occurring TCRs were grouped with DBSCAN, and TCRdist sequence similarity was added when clustering was performed within HLA-allele-positive subsets. Repertoires with fewer than 30,000 or more than 120,000 public chains were left out of co-occurrence clustering, as were several repertoires with anomalous nucleotide sharing. TCRdb took over this immuneACCESS table, retaining in-frame rearrangements with V and J assigned. Such tables are incomplete; in checked studies, under half of the missing clones stem from an unresolved V gene, and the remainder is unexplained. V and J calls and clone size are copied from that table; D and trimming were computed from the DNA. The sample table contains under 150,000 clones; only one count was recorded for 70% to 80% of them. About 3% of the sample is held by the ten biggest clonotypes.

What was sequenced was PBMCs. The TCR originated in a human donor in good health. The V gene is TRBV27 and the J gene is TRBJ1-5, with 8 junctional bases fitting TRBD1. At the DNA level, the sequence is TGTGCCAGCAGTCCCACCTGGACAGGGCGGTACAATCAGCCCCAGCATTTT. Its coded protein is CASSPTWTGRYNQPQHF.